This TCR beta chain was captured by sequencing in a study of early T cells in non-severe SARS-CoV-2 infection. Each CDR3 protein is one row after TCRdb ran MiXCR on the 5' RACE reads. The sample comprises 60,000 or so distinct CDR3 sequences, around 9.3% of which are singletons, and around 4.1% rests with the top ten. The sequencing sample was made of whole blood. The source of this sequence is an adult who was a healthcare worker with PCR-confirmed SARS-CoV-2 infection or an uninfected control (not recorded which).

The CDR3 nucleotides are TGTGCCTGGACATTCGGGACAGGGCGGGGAGATACGCAGTATTTT. Protein sequence: CAWTFGTGRGDTQYF. The chain combines TRBV30 with TRBJ2-3; 9 positions match TRBD1. CDR1 and CDR2 from the germline V gene are GTSNPN and SVGIG (reference sequence). The CDR3 totals 15 residues. Trimming took 4 bases from V and 5 from J; bases not matched to a gene: 10.